This T cell receptor beta chain comes out of a study of cytomegalovirus exposure and HLA in healthy donors (dated by TCRdb to about 2017). About the study as a whole: An earlier analysis of a few hundred of the donors reported approximately 280 Gb of sequence data and around 120 million unique TCR beta sequences obtained from some 170 million T cells. An early release that covered roughly 600 HLA-typed donors contained about 300 gigabases of sequencing data and about 93 million unique TCR sequences. Among the roughly 400 genotyped donors, around 81% belonged to the genetic ancestry cluster associated with self-reported Caucasian donors. The study was designed to test whether signatures of past pathogen exposure could be identified by cataloging public T cell receptors. Using immunosequencing, the study profiled T cell repertoires from 640 or so subjects and related those repertoires to cytomegalovirus serostatus. Besides the first cohort of around 670 subjects, a separate validation cohort made up of over 100 different subjects was used. To predict cytomegalovirus infection status, the study brought together high-throughput TCR immunosequencing, statistical association of individual TCRs with disease status, and machine learning. To study patterns of TCR occurrence, a later analysis re-analyzed previously published TCR beta repertoires from around 700 donors and added high-resolution HLA genotyping. Rather than using new phenotypic data, the later analysis identified candidate immune exposures from TCR beta sequences and from how often those sequences occurred across donors. An earlier analysis of about 620 of the donors applied high-throughput TCR beta sequencing to assess whether each TCR beta V gene segment acted as functional or pseudogenic. Alongside the repertoire data, information on donor age, sex, ethnicity and CMV serostatus was compiled. A later genetic analysis took genome-wide SNP genotypes for about 55% of the 666 donors and used that subset as a discovery cohort. All discovery cohort repertoires had been generated on a single sequencing platform. HLA typing included class I and class II loci at four-digit resolution. Typing coverage differed by locus: A, B, C, DRB1 and DQB1 were typed in roughly 620-630 donors, DQA1 in 522, DPA1 in approximately 610, and DPB1 in 450 to 490. Roughly five DR-DQ haplotypes were handled as single units for association and clustering, since linkage in the cohort was strong. Among about 370 genotyped donors of the cohort, an average of about 220,000 unique TCR beta nucleotide sequences was sequenced per donor, of which roughly 18% were non-productive.

A word on this clone: This receptor's antigen is unknown. Nothing much larger sits one base from this clone, and base qualities are not available.

The CDR3 runs 11 residues from the cysteine to the phenylalanine. Only the CDR3 part of the read is kept: 33 bases, read in frame from the first base. V drops 9 bases and J drops 5 bases, leaving 10 bases in between. The germline V gene yields SNHLY for CDR1 and FYNNEI for CDR2. Libraries came from the immunoSEQ multiplex PCR assay. A mixture of 60 forward primers for TCR Vbeta segments and 13 reverse primers for TCR Jbeta segments was used in the multiplex PCR. A multiplex PCR assay on genomic DNA amplified the CDR3 region of rearranged TCR beta genes. The amplified TCR beta libraries were sequenced on the Illumina HiSeq System as 87-base-pair reads. Per the source publication's procedure: A later analysis counted tens of millions of unique TCR beta chains across the 666 repertoires, and roughly 11 million of these chains were shared by at least two donors. To remove PCR and sequencing errors, raw reads were error-corrected and collapsed into unique sequences using a nearest-neighbor algorithm that merged closely related sequences. Alignment of CDR3 sequences to IMGT reference sequences was used to assign V, D and J gene segments. For a sequence to be retained, a match of at least six nucleotides to both a V gene segment and a J gene segment was required. Rearrangements were called productive when the CDR3 lacked stop codons and stayed in frame with V and J; all others were non-productive. CDR3 was defined according to IMGT convention as the region running from the second conserved V-encoded cysteine to the conserved J-encoded phenylalanine. The earlier analysis of around 640 of the donors excluded sequences that lacked an unambiguous match to a single V gene segment. In an earlier analysis of 587 of the donors, V segments were called functional above 56.7% productive rearrangements and were called segregating when the between-donor standard deviation exceeded 5%. To diagnose cytomegalovirus status from the catalog of TCR beta chain sequences, a statistical classification framework was built. A later analysis assigned V and J genes by comparing TCR nucleotide sequences with IMGT/GENE-DB human TR gene sequences. A later analysis assigned CDR3 sequences and most-parsimonious VDJ recombination scenarios with the TCRdist pipeline. In a later analysis, each TCR beta chain was defined by its CDR3 amino acid sequence together with its V-gene family, and reads without a unique V-gene family were excluded. To address suspected cross-contamination and a sequencing artifact, a later analysis removed around 600 highly shared, low-generation-probability nucleotide sequences. A later analysis calculated a clonal expansion index for each public chain from normalized within-repertoire ranks of inferred template counts. In a later analysis, generation probabilities were computed using a VDJ recombination model fitted to out-of-frame rearrangements, and the results were checked against IGoR. A later analysis scored TCR-TCR, TCR-HLA and TCR-CMV co-occurrence with hypergeometric tests, applying a repertoire-size bias correction to TCR pairs. In a later analysis, false discovery rates were estimated by permuting HLA or CMV assignments 20 times. A later analysis grouped co-occurring TCRs with DBSCAN, adding TCRdist sequence similarity when clustering within HLA-allele-positive subsets. Co-occurrence clustering excluded repertoires with fewer than 30,000 or more than 120,000 public chains, plus five with anomalous nucleotide sharing. In TCRdb, the immuneACCESS table is reduced to in-frame sequences with V and J assigned. These tables do not hold every clone; where another copy was compared, an unresolved V gene accounts for under half, and the others remain unexplained. Clonal size and the V and J genes are those of that table, whereas D and trimming came from the DNA. The sample table shows approximately 200,000 clones, and roughly four fifths are seen once. Around 3.3% of the sample belongs to the ten largest clones.

In total, approximately 610 healthy bone marrow donors made up the cohort. At the time of sampling, every cohort member was nominally healthy, though immune exposures that went unrecorded were likely present. The donor tested CMV seropositive and was one of the 289 seropositive cohort members. A peripheral blood sample was collected from each donor, and TCR beta sequencing was performed on peripheral blood mononuclear cells. Genomic DNA extraction from the blood cell samples was performed with the Qiagen DNeasy Blood Extraction Kit. Findings and caveats that apply to the study as a whole: Three of the identified cytomegalovirus-associated TCR beta chains were confirmed in vitro to be specific for cytomegalovirus antigens. In both the original and validation cohorts, the classifier was reported to diagnose cytomegalovirus status with high specificity and sensitivity. Roughly 15 rarely observed V segments, including chromosome 9 orphons, were excluded from the earlier analysis of several hundred of the donors because counts were too low. Most CMV-associated TCR beta chains appeared to be HLA-restricted in a later analysis, and the HLA associations seemed to be driven largely by CMV exposure. According to a later analysis, TCR association rates differed among HLA loci, with DRB1 alleles showing the most associated TCRs and HLA-C alleles showing the fewest. The 87-base-pair reads could not distinguish some IMGT-functional V segments, including TRBV6-2 and TRBV6-3, so those segments were excluded. While some public TCRs were present in many individuals, most TCR sequences turned up only very rarely across donors. Immune exposure information for the cohort was limited to CMV serostatus. Assigning TCR associations to individual alleles was difficult when HLA alleles, especially DR and DQ, strongly co-occurred. A further reported finding was that TCR beta sequences accurately predicted the HLA-A and HLA-B alleles for most subjects in the first cohort. Only TCR beta chains were sequenced in this cohort, and the absence of alpha or paired-chain data limited detectable features. It was suggested by the authors that the approach could potentially be generalized to other disease states and immunological phenotypes. Compared with equally common non-associated chains, HLA-associated TCR beta chains in a later analysis were more clonally expanded and had lower generation probabilities. A cluster of highly shared sequence variants was judged likely to represent a technical artifact of the sequencing pipeline. A later genetic analysis reported fewer N-insertions in productive TCRs among donors in an Asian-associated ancestry cluster than the roughly 650-donor mean. HLA typing was unavailable for some donors at each locus, so association tests used only the typed subset. According to a later analysis, parvovirus B19, influenza, CMV and Epstein-Barr virus appeared linked to several top co-occurrence clusters. An association between a missense DCLRE1C variant and V-gene and J-gene trimming of TCR beta chains was found in a later genetic analysis and replicated in an independent cohort. In an earlier analysis of under 600 of the donors, most TCR beta V segments were observed in productive rearrangements about 87% or about 30% of the time, broadly matching IMGT annotations. Roughly uniform sequencing depth across donors was assumed in presence/absence analyses, although this assumption may not hold. At a false discovery rate of 0.05, a later analysis linked 16,951 TCR beta sequences to specific HLA alleles. The study listed 150 to 200 TCR beta chains as associated with cytomegalovirus. Linkage disequilibrium might explain the correlated functional status among segregating V segments, but an unknown experimental factor could not be excluded.

Input material: PBMCs. The V gene is TRBV2 and the J gene is TRBJ1-1, with the D segment identity uncertain. This receptor was taken from a woman in her twenties or thirties in good health and CMV-seropositive. The CDR3 region: CARGGRTEAFF. The nucleotide sequence is TGTGCCAGGGGTGGGAGAACTGAAGCTTTCTTT.